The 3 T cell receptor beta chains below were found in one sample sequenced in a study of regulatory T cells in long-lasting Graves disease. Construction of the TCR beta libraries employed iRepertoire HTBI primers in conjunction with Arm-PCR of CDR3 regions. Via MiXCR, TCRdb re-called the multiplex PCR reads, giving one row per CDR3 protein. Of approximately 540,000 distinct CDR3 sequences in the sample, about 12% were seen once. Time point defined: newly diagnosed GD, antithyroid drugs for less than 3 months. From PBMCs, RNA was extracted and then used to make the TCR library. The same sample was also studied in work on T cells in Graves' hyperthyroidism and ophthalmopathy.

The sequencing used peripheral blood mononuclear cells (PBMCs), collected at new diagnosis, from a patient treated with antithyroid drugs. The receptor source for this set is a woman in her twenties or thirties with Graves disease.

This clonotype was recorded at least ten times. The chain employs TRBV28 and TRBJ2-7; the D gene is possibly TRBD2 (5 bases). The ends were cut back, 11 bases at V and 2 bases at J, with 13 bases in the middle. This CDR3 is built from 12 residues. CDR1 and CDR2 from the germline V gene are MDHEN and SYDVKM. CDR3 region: CAAGEPPYEQYF. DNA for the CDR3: TGTGCCGCCGGGGAGCCTCCCTACGAGCAGTACTTC.

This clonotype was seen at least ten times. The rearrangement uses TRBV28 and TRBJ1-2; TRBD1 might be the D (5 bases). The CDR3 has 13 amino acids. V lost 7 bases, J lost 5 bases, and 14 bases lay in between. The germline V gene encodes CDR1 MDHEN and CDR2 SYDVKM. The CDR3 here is CASNGGGEYGYTF. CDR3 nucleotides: TGTGCCAGCAATGGGGGGGGGGAGTATGGCTACACCTTC.

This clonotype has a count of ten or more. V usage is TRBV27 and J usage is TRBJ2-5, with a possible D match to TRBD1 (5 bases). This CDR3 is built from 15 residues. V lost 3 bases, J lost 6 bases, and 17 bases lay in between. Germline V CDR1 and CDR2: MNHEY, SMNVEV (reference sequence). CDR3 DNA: TGTGCCAGCAGTTTTAACGAGCCTTTGGGGCAGACCCAGTACTTC. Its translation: CASSFNEPLGQTQYF.